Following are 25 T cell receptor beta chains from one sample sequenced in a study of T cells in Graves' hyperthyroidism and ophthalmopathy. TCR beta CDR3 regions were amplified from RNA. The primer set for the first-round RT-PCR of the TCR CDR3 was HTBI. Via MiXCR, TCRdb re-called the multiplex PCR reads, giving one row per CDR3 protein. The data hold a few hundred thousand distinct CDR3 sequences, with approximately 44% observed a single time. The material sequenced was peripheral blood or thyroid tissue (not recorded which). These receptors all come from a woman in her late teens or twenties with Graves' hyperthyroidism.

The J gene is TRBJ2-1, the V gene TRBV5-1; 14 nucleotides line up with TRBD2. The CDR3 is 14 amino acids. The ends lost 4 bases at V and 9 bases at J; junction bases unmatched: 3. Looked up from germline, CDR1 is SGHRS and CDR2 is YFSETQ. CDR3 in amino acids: CASSAGLAGVEQFF. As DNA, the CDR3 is TGCGCCAGCAGCGCGGGACTAGCGGGAGTTGAGCAGTTCTTC.

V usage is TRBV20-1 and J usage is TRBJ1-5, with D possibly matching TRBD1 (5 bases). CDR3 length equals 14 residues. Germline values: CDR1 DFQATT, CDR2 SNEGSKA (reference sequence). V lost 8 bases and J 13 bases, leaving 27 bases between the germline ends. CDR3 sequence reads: CSPRPGLAGIYQHF. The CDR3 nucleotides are TGCAGTCCTCGCCCGGGACTAGCGGGAATCTATCAGCATTTT.

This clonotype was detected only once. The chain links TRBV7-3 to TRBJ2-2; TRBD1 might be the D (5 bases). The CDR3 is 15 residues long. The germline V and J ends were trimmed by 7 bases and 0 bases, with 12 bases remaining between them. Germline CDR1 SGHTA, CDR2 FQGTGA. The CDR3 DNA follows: TGTGCCAGCAAGGTCGACAGCCCGAACACCGGGGAGCTGTTTTTT. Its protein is CASKVDSPNTGELFF.

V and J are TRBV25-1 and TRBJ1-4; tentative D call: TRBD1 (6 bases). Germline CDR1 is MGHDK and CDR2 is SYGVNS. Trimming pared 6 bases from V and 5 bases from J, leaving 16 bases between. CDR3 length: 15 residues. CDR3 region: CASSVTRDTNEKLFF. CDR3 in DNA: TGTGCCAGCAGCGTTACCCGGGACACCAATGAAAAACTGTTTTTT.

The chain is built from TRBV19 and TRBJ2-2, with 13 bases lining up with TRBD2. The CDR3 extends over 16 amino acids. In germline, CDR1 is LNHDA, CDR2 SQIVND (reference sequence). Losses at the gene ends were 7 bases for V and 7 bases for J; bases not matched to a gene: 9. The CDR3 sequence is CASTILAGGESGELFF. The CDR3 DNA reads TGTGCCAGTACCATACTAGCGGGAGGGGAAAGCGGGGAGCTGTTTTTT.

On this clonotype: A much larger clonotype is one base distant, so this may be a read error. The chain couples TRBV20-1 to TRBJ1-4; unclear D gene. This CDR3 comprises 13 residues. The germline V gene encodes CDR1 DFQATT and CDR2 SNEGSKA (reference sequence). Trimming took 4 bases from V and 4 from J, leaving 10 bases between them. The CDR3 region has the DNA TGCAGTGCTACTTACCCCTTTAATGAAAAACTGTTTTTT. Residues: CSATYPFNEKLFF.

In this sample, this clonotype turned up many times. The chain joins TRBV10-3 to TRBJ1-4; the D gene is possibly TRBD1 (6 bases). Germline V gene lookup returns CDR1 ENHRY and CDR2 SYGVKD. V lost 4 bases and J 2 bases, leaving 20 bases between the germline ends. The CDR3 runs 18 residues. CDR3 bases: TGTGCCATCAGTGTGGATTTGGCGTCAGGGGAGACTAATGAAAAACTGTTTTTT. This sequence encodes CAISVDLASGETNEKLFF.

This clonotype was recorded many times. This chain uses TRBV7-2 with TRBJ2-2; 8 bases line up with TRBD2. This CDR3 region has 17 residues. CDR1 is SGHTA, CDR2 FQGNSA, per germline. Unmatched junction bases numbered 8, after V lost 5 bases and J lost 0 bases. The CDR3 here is CASSLIGAGANTGELFF. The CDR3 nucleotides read TGTGCCAGCAGCCTTATTGGAGCGGGGGCGAACACCGGGGAGCTGTTTTTT.

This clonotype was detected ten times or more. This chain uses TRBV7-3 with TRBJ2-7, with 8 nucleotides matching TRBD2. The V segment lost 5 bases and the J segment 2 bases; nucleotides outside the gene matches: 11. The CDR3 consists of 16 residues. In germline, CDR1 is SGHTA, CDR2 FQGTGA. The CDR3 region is CASSPPLAGTTYEQYF. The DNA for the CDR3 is TGTGCCAGCAGCCCTCCGTTAGCGGGAACGACCTACGAGCAGTACTTC.

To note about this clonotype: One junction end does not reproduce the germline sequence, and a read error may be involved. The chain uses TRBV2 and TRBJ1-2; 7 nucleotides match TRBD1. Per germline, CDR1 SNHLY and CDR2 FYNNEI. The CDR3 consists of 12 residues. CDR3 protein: CASREGGQGYTF. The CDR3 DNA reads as TGTGCCAGCAGGGAAGGGGGACAGGGCTACACCTTC. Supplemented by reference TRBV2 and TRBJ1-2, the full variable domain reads EPEVTQTPSHQVTQMGQEVILRCVPISNHLYFYWYRQILGQKVEFLVSFYNNEISEKSEIFDDQFSVERPDGSNFTLKIRSTKLEDSAMYFCASREGGQGYTFGSGTRLTVV.

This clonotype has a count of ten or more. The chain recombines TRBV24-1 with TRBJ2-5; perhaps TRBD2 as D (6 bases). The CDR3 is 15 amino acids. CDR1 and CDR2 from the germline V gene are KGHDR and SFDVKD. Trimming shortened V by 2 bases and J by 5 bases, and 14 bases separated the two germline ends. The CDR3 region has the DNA TGTGCCACCAGTGATTCGACTAGAGGGGCGGAGACCCAGTACTTC. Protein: CATSDSTRGAETQYF.

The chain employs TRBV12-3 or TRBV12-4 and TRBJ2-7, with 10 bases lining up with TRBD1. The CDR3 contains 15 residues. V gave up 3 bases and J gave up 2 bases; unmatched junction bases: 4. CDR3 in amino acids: CASSLDRGFTYEQYF. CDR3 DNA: TGTGCCAGCAGTTTGGACAGGGGGTTTACCTACGAGCAGTACTTC.

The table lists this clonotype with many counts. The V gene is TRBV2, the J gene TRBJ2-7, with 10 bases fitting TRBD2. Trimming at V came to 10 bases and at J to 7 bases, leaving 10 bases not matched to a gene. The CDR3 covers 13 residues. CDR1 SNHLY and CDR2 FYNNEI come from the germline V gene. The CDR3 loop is CATALAGAEEQYF. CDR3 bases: TGTGCCACCGCCCTAGCGGGAGCGGAGGAGCAGTACTTC. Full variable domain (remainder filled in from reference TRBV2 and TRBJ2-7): EPEVTQTPSHQVTQMGQEVILRCVPISNHLYFYWYRQILGQKVEFLVSFYNNEISEKSEIFDDQFSVERPDGSNFTLKIRSTKLEDSAMYFCATALAGAEEQYFGPGTRLTVT.

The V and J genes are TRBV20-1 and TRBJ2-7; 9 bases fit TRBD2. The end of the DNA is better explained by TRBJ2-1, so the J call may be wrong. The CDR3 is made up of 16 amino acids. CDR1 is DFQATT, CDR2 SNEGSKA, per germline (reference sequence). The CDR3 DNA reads TGCAGTGCTAGACCTCTGGGTAGCGGGAGAGTAAACGAGCAGTTCTTC. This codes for CSARPLGSGRVNEQFF.

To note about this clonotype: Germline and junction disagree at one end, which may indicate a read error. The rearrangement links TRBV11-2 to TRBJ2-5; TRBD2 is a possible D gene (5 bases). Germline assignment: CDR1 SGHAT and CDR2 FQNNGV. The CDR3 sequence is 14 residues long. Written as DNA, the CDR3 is TGTGCCAGCAGCCCGCTGGGCCCGGAGGAGACCCAATACTTC. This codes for CASSPLGPEETQYF.

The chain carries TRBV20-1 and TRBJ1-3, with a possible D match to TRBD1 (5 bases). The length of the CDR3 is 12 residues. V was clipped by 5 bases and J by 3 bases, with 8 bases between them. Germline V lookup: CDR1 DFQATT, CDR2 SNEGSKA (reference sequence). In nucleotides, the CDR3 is TGCAGTGCTGGGACTTTTGGAAACACCATATATTTT. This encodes CSAGTFGNTIYF.

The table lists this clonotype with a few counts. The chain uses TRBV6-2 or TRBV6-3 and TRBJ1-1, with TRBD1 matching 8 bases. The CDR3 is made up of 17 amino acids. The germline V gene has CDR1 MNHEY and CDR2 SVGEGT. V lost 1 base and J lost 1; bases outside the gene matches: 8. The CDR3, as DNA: TGTGCCAGCAGTTACTTAGACAGGGGAAAGGCGAACACTGAAGCTTTCTTT. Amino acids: CASSYLDRGKANTEAFF.

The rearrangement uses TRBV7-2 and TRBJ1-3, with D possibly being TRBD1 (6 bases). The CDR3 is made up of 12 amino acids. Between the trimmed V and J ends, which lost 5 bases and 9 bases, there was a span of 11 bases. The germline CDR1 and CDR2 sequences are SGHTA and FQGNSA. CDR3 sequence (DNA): TGTGCCAGCAGCGCCGGGACAAGCACCATATATTTT. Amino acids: CASSAGTSTIYF.

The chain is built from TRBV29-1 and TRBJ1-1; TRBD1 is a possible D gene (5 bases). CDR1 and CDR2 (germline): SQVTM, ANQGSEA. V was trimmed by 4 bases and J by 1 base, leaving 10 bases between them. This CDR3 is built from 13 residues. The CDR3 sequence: CSVATTGNTEAFF. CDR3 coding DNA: TGCAGCGTTGCTACTACAGGGAACACTGAAGCTTTCTTT.

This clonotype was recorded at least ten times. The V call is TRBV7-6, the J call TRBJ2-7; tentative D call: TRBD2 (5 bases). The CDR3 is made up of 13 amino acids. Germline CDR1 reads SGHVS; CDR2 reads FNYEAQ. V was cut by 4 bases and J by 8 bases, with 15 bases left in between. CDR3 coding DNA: TGTGCCAGCAGCTCCGGACTCCTGTTAAAGCAGTACTTC. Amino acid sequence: CASSSGLLLKQYF.

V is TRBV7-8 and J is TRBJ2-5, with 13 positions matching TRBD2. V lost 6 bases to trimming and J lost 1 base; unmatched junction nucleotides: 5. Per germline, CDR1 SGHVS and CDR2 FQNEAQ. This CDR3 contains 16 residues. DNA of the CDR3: TGTGCCAGCAGGCGGACTAGCGGGGGAGCCCAAGAGACCCAGTACTTC. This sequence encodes CASRRTSGGAQETQYF.

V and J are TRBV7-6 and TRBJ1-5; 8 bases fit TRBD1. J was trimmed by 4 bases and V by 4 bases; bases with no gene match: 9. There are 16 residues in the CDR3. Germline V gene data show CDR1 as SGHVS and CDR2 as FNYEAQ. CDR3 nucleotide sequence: TGTGCCAGCAGCTGGTTGGCAGGGGGCAGGAATCAGCCCCAGCATTTT. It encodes CASSWLAGGRNQPQHF.

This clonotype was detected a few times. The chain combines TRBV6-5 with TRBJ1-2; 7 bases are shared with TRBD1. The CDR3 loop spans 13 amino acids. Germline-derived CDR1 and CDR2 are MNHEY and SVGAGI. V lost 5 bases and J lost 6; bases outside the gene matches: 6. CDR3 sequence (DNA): TGTGCCAGCAGTCCCCTCGGACAGGATGGCTACACCTTC. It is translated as CASSPLGQDGYTF.

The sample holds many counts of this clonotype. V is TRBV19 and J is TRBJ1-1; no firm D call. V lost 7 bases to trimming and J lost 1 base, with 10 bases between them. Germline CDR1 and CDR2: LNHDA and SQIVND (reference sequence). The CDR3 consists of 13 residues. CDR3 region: CASTLFTNTEAFF. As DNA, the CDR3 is TGTGCCAGTACCCTTTTCACGAACACTGAAGCTTTCTTT.

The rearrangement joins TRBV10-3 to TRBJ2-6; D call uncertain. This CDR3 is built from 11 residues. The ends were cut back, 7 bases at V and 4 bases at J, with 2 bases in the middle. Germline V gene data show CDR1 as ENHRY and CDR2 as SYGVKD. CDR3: CAIKGANVLTF. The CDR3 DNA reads TGTGCCATCAAGGGGGCCAACGTCCTGACTTTC.